A single sample gave rise to the 29 T cell receptor beta chains below, sequenced in a study of blood T cell repertoires in COVID-19 (dated by TCRdb to about 2020). Library preparation employed the immunoSEQ multiplex PCR assay. TCRdb stores this immuneACCESS table with in-frame sequences only. Part of the clones is absent; in the studies checked, under half of the shortfall reflects unresolved V genes, and no reason is known for the rest. The sample table contains about 100,000 clones; only one count was recorded for around 90% of them. Together, the top ten hold approximately 5.1% of the sample. Input material: peripheral blood. These receptors were taken from a man in his 70s with acute or convalescent COVID-19.

V gene TRBV7-2 combines with J gene TRBJ1-4; D not resolved. The germline gives CDR1 SGHTA, CDR2 FQGNSA. The CDR3 length is 18 residues. Trimming took off 5 bases at V and 0 bases at J, with 19 bases between the two ends. The CDR3 protein is CASSRSPGAETTNEKLFF. In DNA form, the CDR3 reads TGTGCCAGCAGCAGATCCCCTGGTGCAGAAACAACTAATGAAAAACTGTTTTTT.

This clone showed up just once. The rearrangement links TRBV28 to TRBJ2-2; TRBD2 might be the D (6 bases). The V gene lost 3 bases and the J gene lost 3 bases, with 17 bases spanning the gap. The CDR3 is made up of 17 amino acids. Looked up from germline, CDR1 is MDHEN and CDR2 is SYDVKM. This CDR3 reads CASSFQRTSGDTGELFF. The CDR3 DNA follows: TGTGCCAGCAGTTTCCAAAGGACCTCGGGGGACACCGGGGAGCTGTTTTTT.

Worth noting for this clone: A junction boundary mismatches the germline segment, possibly from a read error. The genes are TRBV7-2 and TRBJ2-7; TRBD2 matches 12 bases. This CDR3 comprises 14 residues. CDR1 and CDR2 from the germline V gene are SGHTA and FQGNSA. This CDR3 is CASSLAGGLYEQYF. CDR3 nucleotides: TGTGCCAGCAGCCTAGCGGGGGGGCTCTACGAGCAGTACTTC.

This chain joins TRBV19 and TRBJ1-2; D not resolved. Trimming took off 3 bases at V and 0 bases at J, with 17 bases between the two ends. Germline CDR1 reads LNHDA; CDR2 reads SQIVND (reference sequence). This CDR3 is built from 17 residues. CDR3 sequence: CASSIFDEGRTNYGYTF. Here the CDR3 DNA reads TGTGCCAGTAGTATTTTCGATGAGGGCCGGACTAACTATGGCTACACCTTC.

This chain links TRBV27 with TRBJ1-4; a possible D gene is TRBD1 (5 bases). The CDR3 totals 14 residues. The V gene's germline CDR1 is MNHEY and CDR2 SMNVEV (reference sequence). V gave up 3 bases and J gave up 7 bases, with 12 bases separating them. The CDR3 sequence: CASSLGQVGEKLFF. DNA of the CDR3: TGTGCCAGCAGTTTGGGGCAGGTGGGTGAAAAACTGTTTTTT.

The chain links TRBV1 to TRBJ1-1; whether TRBD1, the table's D call, matches the DNA was not checked. TRBV1 is termed a pseudogene. This CDR3 has 16 amino acids. CDR3 DNA sequence: TGCACCAGCAGCCAAGATAGACAGGGTTCAAACACTGAAGCTTTCTTT. It codes for CTSSQDRQGSNTEAFF.

V usage is TRBV3-1 (or the pseudogene TRBV3-2) and J usage is TRBJ1-6, with D possibly TRBD1 on 5 matching bases. The CDR3 contains 15 residues. Trimming removed 2 bases at V and 6 bases at J, with 11 bases between. Per the germline V gene, CDR1 is LGHDT and CDR2 is YNNKEL (reference sequence). This CDR3 is CASSQLVQGNSPLHF. For the CDR3, the DNA is TGTGCCAGCAGCCAACTCGTCCAGGGTAATTCACCCCTCCACTTT.

The chain employs TRBV6-5 and TRBJ2-7, with 10 bases matching TRBD1. V shed 5 bases and J 0 bases; nucleotides not matched to a gene: 4. Germline CDR1 and CDR2: MNHEY and SVGAGI. The CDR3 covers 15 residues. CDR3 protein: CASSPRTGGSYEQYF. The CDR3, as DNA: TGTGCCAGCAGTCCACGGACAGGGGGCTCCTACGAGCAGTACTTC.

The rearrangement links TRBV3-1 (or the pseudogene TRBV3-2) to TRBJ1-2, with D possibly TRBD1 on 5 matching bases. Per germline, CDR1 LGHDT and CDR2 YNNKEL (reference sequence). The CDR3 totals 10 residues. Trimming took off 8 bases at V and 8 bases at J, with 9 bases between the two ends. The CDR3 nucleotides are TGTGCCAGCGGGAGGGACGGCTACACCTTC. Encoded protein: CASGRDGYTF.

The gene calls are TRBV30 and TRBJ2-1, with 8 bases aligning to TRBD1. The CDR3 runs 13 residues. Germline V gene sequence: CDR1 GTSNPN, CDR2 SVGIG (reference sequence). After removal of 3 bases from V and 7 bases from J, the junction contained 5 bases not matched to a gene. CDR3 protein: CAWSLTGENEQFF. The DNA of the CDR3 is TGTGCCTGGAGCTTGACAGGGGAAAATGAGCAGTTCTTC.

The V call is TRBV5-8, the J call TRBJ2-2; TRBD1 aligns across 7 bases. In germline, CDR1 is SGHTS, CDR2 YDEGEE. J gave up 5 bases and V 2 bases, and 3 bases lay outside the gene matches. The CDR3 loop spans 14 amino acids. This chain's CDR3 is CASSFGRGTGELFF. The CDR3 DNA reads as TGTGCCAGCAGCTTTGGCAGGGGGACCGGGGAGCTGTTTTTT.

This chain uses TRBV7-3 with TRBJ2-1; 7 positions match TRBD2. The CDR3 sequence is 15 residues long. V was clipped by 1 base and J by 3 bases; unmatched bases: 3. The germline gives CDR1 SGHTA, CDR2 FQGTGA. CDR3 DNA: TGTGCCAGCAGCTTAAAAGCGGGGAACTACAATGAGCAGTTCTTC. Translation: CASSLKAGNYNEQFF.

The chain uses TRBV2 and TRBJ2-3; 16 nucleotides line up with TRBD2. V lost 6 bases and J lost 1; bases outside the gene matches: 7. The CDR3 is made up of 18 amino acids. CDR1 is SNHLY, CDR2 FYNNEI, per germline. The CDR3 protein is CASRAPGLAGGRTDTQYF. The CDR3 bases are TGTGCCAGCAGAGCACCGGGACTAGCGGGGGGGCGCACAGATACGCAGTATTTT.

This chain connects TRBV4-1 to TRBJ2-7, with D possibly matching TRBD2 (6 bases). The V end lost 2 bases, the J end lost 1 base, and 12 bases lay between the germline ends. CDR1 and CDR2 (germline): MGHRA, YSYEKL. This CDR3 is 15 amino acids long. The CDR3 DNA reads as TGCGCCAGCAGCCAACCCGGGACTCAGTCCTACGAGCAGTACTTC. It encodes CASSQPGTQSYEQYF.

J is TRBJ2-5 and V is TRBV20-1; D unclear. CDR1 is DFQATT, CDR2 SNEGSKA, per germline (reference sequence). CDR3 size: 11 residues. The V gene lost 5 bases and the J gene lost 0 bases, with 4 bases spanning the gap. The CDR3 region is CSAAYQETQYF. The CDR3 bases are TGCAGTGCTGCGTACCAAGAGACCCAGTACTTC.

The chain joins TRBV5-6 to TRBJ1-3; D perhaps matches TRBD1 (6 bases). Per the germline V gene, CDR1 is SGHDT and CDR2 is YYEEEE. This CDR3 is built from 17 residues. V lost 0 bases, J lost 0 bases, and 13 bases lay in between. In DNA form, the CDR3 reads TGTGCCAGCAGCTTGGTGGGGGCGCTAAACTCTGGAAACACCATATATTTT. Translation gives CASSLVGALNSGNTIYF.

This clone has only a few counts. This rearrangement joins TRBV30 to TRBJ2-1; the match to TRBD2 covers 11 bases. The CDR3 runs 16 residues. The V gene's germline CDR1 is GTSNPN and CDR2 SVGIG (reference sequence). Unmatched junction bases numbered 9, after V lost 4 bases and J lost 4 bases. The CDR3 loop is CAWNLAGGRFYNEQFF. CDR3 sequence (DNA): TGTGCCTGGAACCTAGCGGGGGGACGTTTTTACAATGAGCAGTTCTTC.

This rearrangement joins TRBV19 to TRBJ1-3; the match to TRBD1 covers 10 bases. The CDR3 runs 16 residues. Germline V gene lookup returns CDR1 LNHDA and CDR2 SQIVND (reference sequence). V lost 4 bases to trimming and J lost 2 bases; unmatched junction nucleotides: 5. As DNA, the CDR3 is TGTGCCAGTAGTAGGGACAGGGGTATGCCTGGAAACACCATATATTTT. As protein: CASSRDRGMPGNTIYF.

This clone has just one count. This chain links TRBV19 with TRBJ2-7, with D possibly TRBD1 on 6 matching bases. Germline V gene lookup returns CDR1 LNHDA and CDR2 SQIVND (reference sequence). Trimming took off 4 bases at V and 4 bases at J, with 17 bases between the two ends. CDR3 size: 15 residues. CDR3 nucleotide sequence: TGTGCCAGTAGTACGAACTCCGGGACATCTTACGAGCAGTACTTC. It codes for CASSTNSGTSYEQYF.

V gene TRBV18 combines with J gene TRBJ2-1, with a weak D call TRBD2 (5 bases). The germline gives CDR1 KGHSH, CDR2 LQKENI. Trimming removed 2 bases from V and 6 bases from J, with 17 bases in between. This CDR3 is built from 16 residues. The CDR3 here is CASSPAGILGGNEQFF. The CDR3 DNA follows: TGTGCCAGCTCACCAGCGGGTATACTCGGCGGCAATGAGCAGTTCTTC. The variable domain in full, with the rest retrieved from reference TRBV18 and TRBJ2-1, is NAGVMQNPRHLVRRRGQEARLRCSPMKGHSHVYWYRQLPEEGLKFMVYLQKENIIDESGMPKERFSAEFPKEGPSILRIQQVVRGDSAAYFCASSPAGILGGNEQFFGPGTRLTVL.

V and J are TRBV7-8 and TRBJ1-2, with 9 bases aligning to TRBD1. Trimming took 6 bases from V and 9 from J; bases not matched to a gene: 8. Germline V gives CDR1 SGHVS, CDR2 FQNEAQ. CDR3 size: 13 residues. CDR3 nucleotide sequence: TGTGCCAGCAGACCGGGACAGGGACTTAGCTACACCTTC. Its translation is CASRPGQGLSYTF.

The genes are TRBV7-9 and TRBJ1-1, with a weak D call TRBD1 (6 bases). The CDR3 contains 16 residues. Germline V gene sequence: CDR1 SEHNR, CDR2 FQNEAQ (reference sequence). V lost 6 bases and J lost 1, with 18 bases in between. CDR3 residues: CASSHPLMTGNTEAFF. CDR3 sequence (DNA): TGTGCCAGCAGTCATCCCCTGATGACAGGGAACACTGAAGCTTTCTTT. Complete variable domain (other parts from reference TRBV7-9 and TRBJ1-1): DTGVSQNPRHKITKRGQNVTFRCDPISEHNRLYWYRQTLGQGPEFLTYFQNEAQLEKSRLLSDRFSAERPKGSFSTLEIQRTEQGDSAMYLCASSHPLMTGNTEAFFGQGTRLTVV.

J is TRBJ1-5 and V is TRBV7-2; no reliable D call. Trimming took off 1 base at V and 0 bases at J, with 7 bases between the two ends. CDR1 is SGHTA and CDR2 is FQGNSA in the germline V gene. The CDR3 totals 15 residues. CDR3 loop: CASSLVRLSNQPQHF. The CDR3 coding sequence is TGTGCCAGCAGCTTAGTCAGACTTAGCAATCAGCCCCAGCATTTT. The variable domain in full, completed from reference TRBV7-2 and TRBJ1-5, reads GAGVSQSPSNKVTEKGKDVELRCDPISGHTALYWYRQSLGQGLEFLIYFQGNSAPDKSGLPSDRFSAERTGGSVSTLTIQRTQQEDSAVYLCASSLVRLSNQPQHFGDGTRLSIL.

The V and J genes are TRBV6-2 or TRBV6-3 and TRBJ1-2; 7 bases align to TRBD1. CDR1 is MNHEY, CDR2 SVGEGT, per germline. V lost 6 bases to trimming and J lost 4 bases; unmatched junction nucleotides: 8. This CDR3 contains 14 residues. The CDR3 sequence is CASSPRDSFYGYTF. CDR3 nucleotides: TGTGCCAGCAGCCCCCGGGACAGCTTCTATGGCTACACCTTC.

J is TRBJ1-3 and V is TRBV6-6, with D unresolved. The ends were cut back, 6 bases at V and 0 bases at J, with 6 bases in the middle. The CDR3 contains 13 residues. Germline lookup yields CDR1 MNHNY and CDR2 SVGAGI (reference sequence). The CDR3 is CASRSSSGNTIYF. As DNA, the CDR3 is TGTGCCAGCAGGAGTAGCTCTGGAAACACCATATATTTT.

This clone was seen only once. The chain employs TRBV18 and TRBJ1-1; TRBD1 matches 7 bases. The V gene end was trimmed by 3 bases and the J gene end by 6 bases; junction bases not matched to a gene: 7. Germline CDR1 and CDR2: KGHSH and LQKENI. CDR3 size: 14 residues. The CDR3 coding sequence is TGTGCCAGCTCACCCTGGGACAGCCTCGCTGAAGCTTTCTTT. This encodes CASSPWDSLAEAFF.

The V gene is TRBV24-1, the J gene TRBJ2-5, with 11 bases aligning to TRBD1. This CDR3 is 18 amino acids long. V dropped 1 base and J dropped 1; count of bases not matched to a gene: 7. Germline V gives CDR1 KGHDR, CDR2 SFDVKD. The CDR3: CATSDFGTGGMGQETQYF. The CDR3 DNA reads TGTGCCACCAGTGATTTCGGGACAGGGGGTATGGGCCAAGAGACCCAGTACTTC.

The chain employs TRBV7-6 and TRBJ1-1, with 9 bases that match TRBD1. The junction had 4 bases not matched to a gene; V was cut back by 5 bases and J by 0 bases. Germline V lookup: CDR1 SGHVS, CDR2 FNYEAQ. This CDR3 contains 15 residues. The DNA of the CDR3 is TGTGCCAGCAGCCCTCGGACAGGGGTGAACACTGAAGCTTTCTTT. It codes for CASSPRTGVNTEAFF.

V is TRBV6-6 and J is TRBJ1-5; tentative D call: TRBD1 (6 bases). V was trimmed by 0 bases and J by 3 bases, leaving 9 bases between them. CDR1 and CDR2 (germline): MNHNY, SVGAGI (reference sequence). This CDR3 region has 15 residues. CDR3 in DNA: TGTGCCAGCAGTTACTCGGGACACCCCAATCAGCCCCAGCATTTT. It translates to CASSYSGHPNQPQHF.